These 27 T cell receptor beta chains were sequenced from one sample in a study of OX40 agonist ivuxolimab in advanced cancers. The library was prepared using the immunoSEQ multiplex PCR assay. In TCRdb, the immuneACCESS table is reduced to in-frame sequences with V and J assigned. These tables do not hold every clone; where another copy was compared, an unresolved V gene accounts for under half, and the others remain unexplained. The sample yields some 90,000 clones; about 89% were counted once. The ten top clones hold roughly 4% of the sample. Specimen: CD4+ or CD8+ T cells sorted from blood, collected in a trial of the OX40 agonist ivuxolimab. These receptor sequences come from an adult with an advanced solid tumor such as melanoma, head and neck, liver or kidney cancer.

CDR3 in amino acids: CASSQDSGTKTQYF. The CDR3 DNA is TGCGCCAGCAGCCAAGATAGCGGTACAAAGACCCAGTACTTC. V usage is TRBV4-1 and J usage is TRBJ2-5; tentatively, D is TRBD2 (6 bases). From germline, CDR1 is MGHRA and CDR2 YSYEKL. The CDR3 is 14 amino acids. Trimming cost V 0 bases and J 6 bases, with 11 bases left between them.

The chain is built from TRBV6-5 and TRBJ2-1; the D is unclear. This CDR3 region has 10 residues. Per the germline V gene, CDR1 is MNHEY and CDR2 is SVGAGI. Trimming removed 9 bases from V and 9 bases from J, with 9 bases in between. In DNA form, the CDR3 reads TGTGCCAGGAAGCGCGCTGAGCAGTTCTTC. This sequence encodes CARKRAEQFF.

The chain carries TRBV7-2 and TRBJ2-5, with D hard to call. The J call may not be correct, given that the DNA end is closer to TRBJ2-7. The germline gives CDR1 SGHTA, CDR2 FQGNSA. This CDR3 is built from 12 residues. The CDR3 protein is CASSSSSYEQYF. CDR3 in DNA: TGTGCCAGCAGCTCCTCCTCCTACGAGCAGTACTTC.

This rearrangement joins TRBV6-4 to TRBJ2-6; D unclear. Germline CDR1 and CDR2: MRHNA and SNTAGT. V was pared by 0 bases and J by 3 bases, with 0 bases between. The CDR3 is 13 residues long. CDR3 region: CASSDSGANVLTF. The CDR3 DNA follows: TGTGCCAGCAGTGACTCTGGGGCCAACGTCCTGACTTTC.

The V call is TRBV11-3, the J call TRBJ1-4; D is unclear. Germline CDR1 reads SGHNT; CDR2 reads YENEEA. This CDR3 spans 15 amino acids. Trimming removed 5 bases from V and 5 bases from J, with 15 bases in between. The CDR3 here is CASSRGAGGNEKLFF. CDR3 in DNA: TGTGCCAGCAGCCGCGGCGCAGGCGGGAATGAAAAACTGTTTTTT.

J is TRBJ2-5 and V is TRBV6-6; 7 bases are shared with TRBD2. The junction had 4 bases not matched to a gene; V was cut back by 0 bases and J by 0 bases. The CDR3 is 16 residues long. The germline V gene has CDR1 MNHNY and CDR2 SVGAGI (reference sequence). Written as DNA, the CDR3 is TGTGCCAGCAGTTACTCTGGACTAGGCTACCAAGAGACCCAGTACTTC. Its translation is CASSYSGLGYQETQYF.

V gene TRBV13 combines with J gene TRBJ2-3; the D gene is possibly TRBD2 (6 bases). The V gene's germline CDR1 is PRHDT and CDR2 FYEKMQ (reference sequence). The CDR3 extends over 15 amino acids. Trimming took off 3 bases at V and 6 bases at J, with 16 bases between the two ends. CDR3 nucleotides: TGTGCCAGCAGCTTCGACCCCCAGCGGGCCGATACGCAGTATTTT. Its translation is CASSFDPQRADTQYF.

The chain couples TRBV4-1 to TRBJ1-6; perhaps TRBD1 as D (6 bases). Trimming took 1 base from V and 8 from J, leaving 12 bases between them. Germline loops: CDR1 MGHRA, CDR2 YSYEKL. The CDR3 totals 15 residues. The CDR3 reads CASSQAGEKDSPLHF. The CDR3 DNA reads TGCGCCAGCAGCCAAGCAGGGGAAAAGGATTCACCCCTCCACTTT.

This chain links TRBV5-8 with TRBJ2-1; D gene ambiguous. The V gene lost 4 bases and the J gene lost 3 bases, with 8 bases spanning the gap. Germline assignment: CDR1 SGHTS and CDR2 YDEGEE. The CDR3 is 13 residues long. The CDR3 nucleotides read TGTGCCAGCAGCCTCAACTTCTACAATGAGCAGTTCTTC. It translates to CASSLNFYNEQFF. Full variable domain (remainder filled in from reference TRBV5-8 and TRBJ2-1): EAGVTQSPTHLIKTRGQQATLRCSPISGHTSVYWYQQALGLGLQFLLWYDEGEERNRGNFPPRFSGRQFPNYSSELNVNALELEDSALYLCASSLNFYNEQFFGPGTRLTVL.

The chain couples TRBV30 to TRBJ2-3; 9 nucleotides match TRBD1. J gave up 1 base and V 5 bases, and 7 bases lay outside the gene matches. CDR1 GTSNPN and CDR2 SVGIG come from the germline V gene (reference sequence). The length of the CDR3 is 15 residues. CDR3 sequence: CAWQNRGLGTDTQYF. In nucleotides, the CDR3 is TGTGCCTGGCAGAACAGGGGGCTTGGCACAGATACGCAGTATTTT. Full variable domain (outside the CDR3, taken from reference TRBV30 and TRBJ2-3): SQTIHQWPATLVQPVGSPLSLECTVEGTSNPNLYWYRQAAGRGLQLLFYSVGIGQISSEVPQNLSASRPQDRQFILSSKKLLLSDSGFYLCAWQNRGLGTDTQYFGPGTRLTVL.

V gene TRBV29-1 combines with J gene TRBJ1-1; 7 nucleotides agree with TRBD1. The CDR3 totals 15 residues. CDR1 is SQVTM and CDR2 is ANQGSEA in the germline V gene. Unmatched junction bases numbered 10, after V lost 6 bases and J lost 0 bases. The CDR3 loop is CSVDWTGVMNTEAFF. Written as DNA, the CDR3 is TGCAGCGTCGACTGGACAGGTGTGATGAACACTGAAGCTTTCTTT.

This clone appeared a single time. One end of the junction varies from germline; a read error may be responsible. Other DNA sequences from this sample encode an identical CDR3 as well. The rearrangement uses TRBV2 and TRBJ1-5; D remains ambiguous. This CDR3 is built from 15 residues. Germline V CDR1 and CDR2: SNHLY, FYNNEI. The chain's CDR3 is CASSPTGNSNQPQHF. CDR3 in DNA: TGCGCCAGCAGTCCGACCGGTAATAGCAATCAGCCCCAGCATTTT. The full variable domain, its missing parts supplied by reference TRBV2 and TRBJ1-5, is EPEVTQTPSHQVTQMGQEVILRCVPISNHLYFYWYRQILGQKVEFLVSFYNNEISEKSEIFDDQFSVERPDGSNFTLKIRSTKLEDSAMYFCASSPTGNSNQPQHFGDGTRLSIL.

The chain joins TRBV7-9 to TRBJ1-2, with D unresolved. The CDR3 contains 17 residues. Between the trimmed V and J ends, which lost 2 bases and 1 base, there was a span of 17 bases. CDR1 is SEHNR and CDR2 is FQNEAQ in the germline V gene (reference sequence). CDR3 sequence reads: CASSLTVLGIGNYGYTF. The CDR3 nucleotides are TGTGCCAGCAGCTTAACAGTGCTGGGGATAGGTAACTATGGCTACACCTTC.

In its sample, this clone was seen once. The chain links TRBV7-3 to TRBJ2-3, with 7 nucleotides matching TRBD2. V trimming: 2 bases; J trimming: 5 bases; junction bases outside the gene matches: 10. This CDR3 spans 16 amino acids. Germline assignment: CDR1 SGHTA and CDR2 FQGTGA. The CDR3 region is CASSLLGGSSGDTQYF. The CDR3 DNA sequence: TGTGCCAGCAGCTTACTAGGCGGGAGTAGTGGAGATACGCAGTATTTT.

The CDR3 reads CASSFSTGQVKDYGYTF. As DNA, the CDR3 is TGTGCCAGCAGCTTTTCTACCGGACAGGTTAAAGACTATGGCTACACCTTC. The rearrangement uses TRBV27 and TRBJ1-2, with TRBD1 matching over 7 bases. The germline V gene encodes CDR1 MNHEY and CDR2 SMNVEV (reference sequence). Unmatched junction bases numbered 16, after V lost 6 bases and J lost 3 bases. The CDR3 spans 17 residues.

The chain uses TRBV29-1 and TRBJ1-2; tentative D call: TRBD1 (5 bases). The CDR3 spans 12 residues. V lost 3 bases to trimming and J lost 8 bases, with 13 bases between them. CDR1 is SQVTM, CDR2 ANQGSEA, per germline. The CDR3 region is CSVERGAGGYTF. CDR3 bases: TGCAGCGTTGAGAGGGGCGCCGGGGGCTACACCTTC.

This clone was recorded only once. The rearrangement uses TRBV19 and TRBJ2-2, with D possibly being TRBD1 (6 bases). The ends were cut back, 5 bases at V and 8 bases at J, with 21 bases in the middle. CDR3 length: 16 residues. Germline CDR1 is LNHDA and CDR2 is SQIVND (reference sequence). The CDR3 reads CASSFPRQARVGELFF. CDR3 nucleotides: TGTGCCAGTAGTTTCCCCAGACAGGCACGGGTAGGGGAGCTGTTTTTT.

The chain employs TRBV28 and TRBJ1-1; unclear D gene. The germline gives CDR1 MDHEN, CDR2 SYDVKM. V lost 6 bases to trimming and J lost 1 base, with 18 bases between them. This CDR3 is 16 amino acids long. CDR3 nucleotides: TGTGCCAGCAGGATAAGGCAGGATTACCCGAACACTGAAGCTTTCTTT. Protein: CASRIRQDYPNTEAFF. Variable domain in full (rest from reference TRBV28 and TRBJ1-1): DVKVTQSSRYLVKRTGEKVFLECVQDMDHENMFWYRQDPGLGLRLIYFSYDVKMKEKGDIPEGYSVSREKKERFSLILESASTNQTSMYLCASRIRQDYPNTEAFFGQGTRLTVV.

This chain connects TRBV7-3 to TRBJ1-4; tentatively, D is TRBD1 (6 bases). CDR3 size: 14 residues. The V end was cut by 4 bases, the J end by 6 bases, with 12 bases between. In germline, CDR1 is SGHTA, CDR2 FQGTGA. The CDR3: CASSSRSGDEKLFF. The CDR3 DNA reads TGTGCCAGCAGCTCCCGTTCAGGGGATGAAAAACTGTTTTTT.

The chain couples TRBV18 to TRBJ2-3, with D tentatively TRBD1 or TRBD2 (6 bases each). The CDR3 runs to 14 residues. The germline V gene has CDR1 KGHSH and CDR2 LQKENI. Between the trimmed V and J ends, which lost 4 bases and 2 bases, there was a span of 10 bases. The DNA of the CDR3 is TGTGCCAGCTCACGAGGGGGGCACACAGATACGCAGTATTTT. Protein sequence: CASSRGGHTDTQYF.

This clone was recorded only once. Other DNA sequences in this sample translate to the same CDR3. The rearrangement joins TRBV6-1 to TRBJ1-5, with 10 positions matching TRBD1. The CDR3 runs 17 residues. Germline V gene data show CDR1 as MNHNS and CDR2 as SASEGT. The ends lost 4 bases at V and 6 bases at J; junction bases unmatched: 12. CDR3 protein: CASSGSADRGRGQPQHF. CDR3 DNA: TGTGCCAGCAGTGGCTCCGCCGACAGGGGGCGAGGTCAGCCCCAGCATTTT.

This CDR3 reads CASRPTGLNSPLHF. DNA for the CDR3: TGTGCCAGCAGACCTACAGGGTTGAATTCACCCCTCCACTTT. This chain connects TRBV6-5 to TRBJ1-6; a possible D gene is TRBD1 (6 bases). V was cut by 6 bases and J by 7 bases, with 13 bases left in between. The CDR3 loop spans 14 amino acids. The germline CDR1 and CDR2 sequences are MNHEY and SVGAGI.

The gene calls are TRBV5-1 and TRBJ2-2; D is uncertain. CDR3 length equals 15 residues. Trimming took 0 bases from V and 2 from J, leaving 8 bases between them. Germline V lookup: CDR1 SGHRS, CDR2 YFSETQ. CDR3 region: CASSLVDGNTGELFF. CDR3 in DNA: TGCGCCAGCAGCTTGGTCGACGGTAACACCGGGGAGCTGTTTTTT.

This CDR3 is CSFRGFAGGETNEKLFF. The CDR3 DNA follows: TGCAGCTTCCGAGGATTTGCGGGAGGGGAAACTAATGAAAAACTGTTTTTT. The chain uses TRBV29-1 and TRBJ1-4, with TRBD1 as a possible D gene (5 bases). The CDR3 extends over 17 amino acids. V lost 8 bases, J lost 1 base, and 23 bases lay in between. Per the germline V gene, CDR1 is SQVTM and CDR2 is ANQGSEA.

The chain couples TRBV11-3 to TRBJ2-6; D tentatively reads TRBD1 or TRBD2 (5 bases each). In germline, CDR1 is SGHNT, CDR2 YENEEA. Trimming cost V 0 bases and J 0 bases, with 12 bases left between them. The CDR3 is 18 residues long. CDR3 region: CASSLEGTPLSGANVLTF. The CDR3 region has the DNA TGTGCCAGCAGCTTAGAAGGGACCCCCCTCTCTGGGGCCAACGTCCTGACTTTC.

The CDR3 DNA is TGTGCCAGCAGCCAAGAGGGGACAGGGGGCCCGGAGACCCAGTACTTC. As protein: CASSQEGTGGPETQYF. The chain is built from TRBV13 and TRBJ2-5; 12 bases are shared with TRBD1. J was trimmed by 5 bases and V by 5 bases; bases with no gene match: 9. The CDR3 is 16 residues long. Germline values: CDR1 PRHDT, CDR2 FYEKMQ (reference sequence).

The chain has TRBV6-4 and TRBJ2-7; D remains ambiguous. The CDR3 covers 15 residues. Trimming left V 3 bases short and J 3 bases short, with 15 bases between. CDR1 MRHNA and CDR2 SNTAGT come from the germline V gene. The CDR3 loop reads CASSEVQKPIYEQYF. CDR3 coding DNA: TGTGCCAGCAGTGAGGTGCAGAAACCGATCTACGAGCAGTACTTC.